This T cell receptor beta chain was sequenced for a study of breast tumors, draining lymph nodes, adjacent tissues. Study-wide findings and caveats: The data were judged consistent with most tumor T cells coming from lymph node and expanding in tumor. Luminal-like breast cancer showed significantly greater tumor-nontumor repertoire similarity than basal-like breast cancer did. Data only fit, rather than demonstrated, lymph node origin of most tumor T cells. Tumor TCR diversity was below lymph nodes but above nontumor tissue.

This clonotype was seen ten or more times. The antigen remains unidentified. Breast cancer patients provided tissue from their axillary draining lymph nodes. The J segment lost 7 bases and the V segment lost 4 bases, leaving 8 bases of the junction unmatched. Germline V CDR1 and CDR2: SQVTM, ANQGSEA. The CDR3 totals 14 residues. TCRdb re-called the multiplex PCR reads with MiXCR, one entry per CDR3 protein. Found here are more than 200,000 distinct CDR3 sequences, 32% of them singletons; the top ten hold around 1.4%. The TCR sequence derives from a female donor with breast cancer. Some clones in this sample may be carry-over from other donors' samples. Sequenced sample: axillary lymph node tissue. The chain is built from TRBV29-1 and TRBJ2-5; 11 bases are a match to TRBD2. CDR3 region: CSVGGGLADATQYF. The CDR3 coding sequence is TGCAGCGTTGGAGGGGGACTAGCGGACGCGACCCAGTACTTC.